These 22 T cell receptor beta chains originate from one sample sequenced in a study of early T cells in non-severe SARS-CoV-2 infection. TCRdb reprocessed the 5' RACE reads with MiXCR, giving one entry per CDR3 protein. Of tens of thousands of distinct CDR3 sequences listed, about 5% are singletons. The sample taken for sequencing was whole blood. The receptors originated from an adult who was a healthcare worker with PCR-confirmed SARS-CoV-2 infection or an uninfected control (not recorded which).

This clonotype occurred once. The CDR3 is CASSLAGGEQYF. The CDR3 DNA reads as TGTGCCAGCAGCTTAGCCGGCGGAGAGCAGTACTTC. J is TRBJ2-7 and V is TRBV11-2; D unclear. Trimming cost V 1 base and J 7 bases, with 8 bases left between them. The CDR3 contains 12 residues. CDR1 SGHAT and CDR2 FQNNGV come from the germline V gene.

This clonotype was seen repeatedly, ten times or more. The genes are TRBV27 and TRBJ2-7; D is tentatively TRBD1 or TRBD2 (5 bases each). This CDR3 has 11 residues. Trimming removed 7 bases from V and 3 bases from J, with 7 bases in between. The germline gives CDR1 MNHEY, CDR2 SMNVEV (reference sequence). CDR3 DNA sequence: TGTGCCAGCATTGGGGGCTACGAGCAGTACTTC. It yields the protein CASIGGYEQYF.

At least ten counts were recorded for this clonotype. The V and J genes are TRBV18 and TRBJ2-1, with a possible D match to TRBD2 (6 bases). V lost 3 bases to trimming and J lost 2 bases, with 14 bases between them. The CDR3 is 16 amino acids. CDR1 is KGHSH and CDR2 is LQKENI in the germline V gene. The CDR3 nucleotides read TGTGCCAGCTCACCTTCGCTAGCGTCGGCCTACAATGAGCAGTTCTTC. Translated, it gives CASSPSLASAYNEQFF. Supplemented by reference TRBV18 and TRBJ2-1, the full variable domain reads NAGVMQNPRHLVRRRGQEARLRCSPMKGHSHVYWYRQLPEEGLKFMVYLQKENIIDESGMPKERFSAEFPKEGPSILRIQQVVRGDSAAYFCASSPSLASAYNEQFFGPGTRLTVL.

This clonotype showed up many times. The chain couples TRBV19 to TRBJ1-2, with D possibly matching TRBD1 (5 bases). From germline, CDR1 is LNHDA and CDR2 SQIVND (reference sequence). V dropped 5 bases and J dropped 4 bases, with 17 bases sitting between them. The CDR3 is 15 amino acids. CDR3 loop: CASSSQIDSVYGYTF. The CDR3 DNA is TGTGCCAGTAGTTCCCAGATTGACAGCGTCTATGGCTACACCTTC.

This clonotype was picked up many times. CDR3 residues: CASSLGWTGGAAGYTF. The CDR3 region has the DNA TGTGCCAGCAGCTTGGGGTGGACAGGGGGCGCGGCCGGCTACACCTTC. This sequence joins TRBV5-5 and TRBJ1-2; 11 bases map to TRBD1. Trimming removed 0 bases from V and 8 bases from J; junction bases left unmatched: 9. The germline CDR1 and CDR2 sequences are SGHKS and YYEKEE (reference sequence). There are 16 residues in the CDR3. Using reference TRBV5-5 and TRBJ1-2 for the parts outside the CDR3, the full variable domain is DAGVTQSPTHLIKTRGQQVTLRCSPISGHKSVSWYQQVLGQGPQFIFQYYEKEERGRGNFPDRFSARQFPNYSSELNVNALLLGDSALYLCASSLGWTGGAAGYTFGSGTRLTVV.

Relative to its sample, this clonotype is medium-sized. This rearrangement joins TRBV6-4 to TRBJ2-6; D is undetermined. Trimming stripped 2 bases from V and 3 bases from J, with 5 bases between. The CDR3 is made up of 14 amino acids. Germline CDR1 is MRHNA and CDR2 is SNTAGT. The CDR3 protein is CASSDRVGANVLTF. CDR3 bases: TGTGCCAGCAGTGACAGGGTTGGGGCCAACGTCCTGACTTTC.

There are many counts of this clonotype. V and J are TRBV2 and TRBJ1-4; the D is unclear. Looked up from germline, CDR1 is SNHLY and CDR2 is FYNNEI. The CDR3 contains 11 residues. Deletions cut 8 bases from V and 8 bases from J, with 9 bases between. The CDR3 protein is CASHLAEKLFF. DNA of the CDR3: TGTGCCAGCCATTTAGCCGAAAAACTGTTTTTT.

This clonotype was observed at least ten times. V and J are TRBV28 and TRBJ2-3; 13 positions match TRBD2. The ends lost 11 bases at V and 2 bases at J; junction bases unmatched: 13. The CDR3 has 17 residues. Germline V gene data show CDR1 as MDHEN and CDR2 as SYDVKM. CDR3 coding DNA: TGTGCCGGAGCCACTAGCGGGAGGGAAGGCCCCACAGATACGCAGTATTTT. Encoded protein: CAGATSGREGPTDTQYF.

A remark on this clonotype: Given a much more abundant clone one base away, this may be a read error. The chain combines TRBV25-1 with TRBJ2-3; 8 bases map to TRBD2. Germline V lookup: CDR1 MGHDK, CDR2 SYGVNS. This CDR3 spans 17 amino acids. V was pared by 4 bases and J by 7 bases, with 16 bases of the junction left unmatched. CDR3 loop: CASSGAVGAGEANTQYF. The CDR3 bases are TGTGCCAGCAGTGGGGCCGTTGGAGCGGGGGAAGCCAATACGCAGTATTTT.

At least ten counts were recorded for this clonotype. The genes are TRBV20-1 and TRBJ2-2; either TRBD1 or TRBD2 may supply D (5 bases each). Germline V CDR1 and CDR2: DFQATT, SNEGSKA (reference sequence). Deletions cut 6 bases from V and 6 bases from J, with 17 bases between. CDR3 length: 14 residues. DNA of the CDR3: TGCAGTGCCCCAATTCCCGGGGCCTCCGGGGAGCTGTTTTTT. Its protein product is CSAPIPGASGELFF.

This sequence joins TRBV6-2 or TRBV6-3 and TRBJ2-6, with no clear D. CDR1 is MNHEY, CDR2 SVGEGT, per germline. Trimming left V 8 bases short and J 0 bases short, with 14 bases between. This CDR3 is built from 16 residues. As DNA, the CDR3 is TGTGCCAGCTCCGATCTTTGGGGCTCTGGGGCCAACGTCCTGACTTTC. Its translation: CASSDLWGSGANVLTF.

This clonotype was recorded at least ten times. The chain employs TRBV6-6 and TRBJ2-3; D is undetermined. This CDR3 spans 14 amino acids. V shed 2 bases and J shed 2 bases, with 8 bases lying between them. Germline CDR1 reads MNHNY; CDR2 reads SVGAGI (reference sequence). The CDR3 sequence is CASSYKAATDTQYF. As DNA, the CDR3 is TGTGCCAGCAGTTACAAGGCAGCCACAGATACGCAGTATTTT.

The CDR3 sequence: CASSLDSGRAYNEQFF. The CDR3 nucleotides read TGTGCCAGCAGCTTAGACTCCGGCAGGGCCTACAATGAGCAGTTCTTC. V is TRBV7-9 and J is TRBJ2-1; weak D call: TRBD1 (5 bases). CDR1 SEHNR and CDR2 FQNEAQ come from the germline V gene (reference sequence). V lost 1 base and J 2 bases, leaving 12 bases between the germline ends. This CDR3 has 16 residues.

The chain carries TRBV20-1 and TRBJ2-7; no firm D call. The CDR3 is made up of 14 amino acids. The V and J ends lost 6 bases and 4 bases respectively, with 19 bases between them. Germline CDR1 is DFQATT and CDR2 is SNEGSKA (reference sequence). This CDR3 reads CSADKVVGTYEQYF. The CDR3 region has the DNA TGCAGTGCCGACAAGGTCGTCGGTACTTACGAGCAGTACTTC.

Notes on this clonotype: Compared with germline, one end of the junction differs, possibly owing to a read error. The rearrangement links TRBV7-2 to TRBJ2-3, with 9 bases fitting TRBD2. Germline CDR1 SGHTA, CDR2 FQGNSA. The CDR3 consists of 16 residues. CDR3 protein: CASRLGLATSTDTQYF. CDR3 in DNA: TGTGCCAGCAGATTAGGACTAGCGACTAGCACAGATACGCAGTATTTT.

The chain couples TRBV6-2 or TRBV6-3 to TRBJ2-7; D gene uncertain. Germline assignment: CDR1 MNHEY and CDR2 SVGEGT. The CDR3 is made up of 13 amino acids. With 2 bases removed from V and 0 bases from J, the gap between germline ends came to 5 bases. As DNA, the CDR3 is TGTGCCAGCAGTTACGGGGTCTCCTACGAGCAGTACTTC. This encodes CASSYGVSYEQYF.

This clonotype has more than one count but fewer than ten. The chain joins TRBV5-1 to TRBJ2-3; 7 nucleotides match TRBD2. The V gene's germline CDR1 is SGHRS and CDR2 YFSETQ. Trimming took 1 base from V and 0 from J; bases not matched to a gene: 8. This CDR3 contains 17 residues. Here the CDR3 DNA reads TGCGCCAGCAGCTTGACGGGAGGCTCAACTAGCACAGATACGCAGTATTTT. Protein: CASSLTGGSTSTDTQYF.

This chain joins TRBV29-1 and TRBJ2-2; D gene unclear. V dropped 4 bases and J dropped 4 bases, with 7 bases sitting between them. The CDR3 is 12 amino acids. Germline CDR1 SQVTM, CDR2 ANQGSEA. CDR3 coding DNA: TGCAGCGTTGTCCCTCCCACCGGGGAGCTGTTTTTT. Translation: CSVVPPTGELFF.

This clonotype has only a few counts. The chain has TRBV28 and TRBJ2-1, with 9 positions matching TRBD2. The CDR3 is made up of 16 amino acids. Germline CDR1 reads MDHEN; CDR2 reads SYDVKM. V lost 6 bases and J lost 0; bases outside the gene matches: 6. Here the CDR3 reads CASSSSGDSSYNEQFF. The CDR3 DNA reads as TGTGCCAGCAGCTCTAGCGGGGATAGCTCCTACAATGAGCAGTTCTTC.

This clonotype was seen only a few times. V usage is TRBV5-6 and J usage is TRBJ2-3, with D perhaps TRBD2 (5 bases). The CDR3 spans 15 residues. Germline loops: CDR1 SGHDT, CDR2 YYEEEE. V shed 1 base and J shed 0 bases, with 9 bases lying between them. The CDR3 sequence: CASSLLGGSTDTQYF. The CDR3 nucleotides are TGTGCCAGCAGCTTGCTGGGCGGGAGCACAGATACGCAGTATTTT.

This clonotype occurred a few times. The chain carries TRBV28 and TRBJ2-4; the D gene is possibly TRBD1 (6 bases). V was pared by 10 bases and J by 9 bases, with 28 bases between. There are 16 residues in the CDR3. Germline assignment: CDR1 MDHEN and CDR2 SYDVKM. The CDR3 DNA follows: TGTGCCACCATGTCTGGACAGTCCAATTGGTTAGGCATTCAGTACTTC. Protein product: CATMSGQSNWLGIQYF. The full variable domain, in which reference TRBV28 and TRBJ2-4 provide the parts outside the CDR3, is DVKVTQSSRYLVKRTGEKVFLECVQDMDHENMFWYRQDPGLGLRLIYFSYDVKMKEKGDIPEGYSVSREKKERFSLILESASTNQTSMYLCATMSGQSNWLGIQYFGAGTRLSVL.

This clonotype was detected ten times or more. The chain recombines TRBV12-3 or TRBV12-4 with TRBJ2-7, with D perhaps TRBD2 (6 bases). The germline V and J ends were trimmed by 2 bases and 3 bases, with 14 bases remaining between them. The CDR3 sequence is 15 residues long. The CDR3 sequence is CASSLHSSGNYEQYF. The DNA of the CDR3 is TGTGCCAGCAGTTTACACAGTAGCGGAAACTACGAGCAGTACTTC.